This is a list of T cell receptor beta chains from one sample in a study of blood T cell repertoires in COVID-19. Data came from immunoSEQ multiplex PCR; TCRdb stores just in-frame clones and leaves some out. There are around 42,000 clones in the sample; 60% to 85% occur only once, and roughly 8.7% lies in the top ten. Sequencing was done on a sample of peripheral blood. Every receptor here comes from a man between 65 and 80 years old with active or convalescent COVID-19. Both conserved end residues are part of each CDR3. Each record gives: D gene, V gene, clone size, J gene, CDR3 protein, CDR3 DNA. The D gene is left open where the match is weak. Expanded clones get a size class; other rows say once, few or many, or leave the size out.

d_gene: TRBD1
v_gene: TRBV10-3
abundance: .
j_gene: TRBJ1-1
CDR3aa: CAIKQTGDGTEAFF
CDR3nt: TGTGCCATCAAACAGACAGGGGATGGCACTGAAGCTTTCTTT

d_gene: .
v_gene: TRBV2
abundance: .
j_gene: TRBJ1-1
CDR3aa: CASRFEGVSEAFF
CDR3nt: TGTGCCAGCAGGTTCGAGGGGGTTTCTGAAGCTTTCTTT

d_gene: .
v_gene: TRBV28
abundance: .
j_gene: TRBJ1-2
CDR3aa: CASSSLVSYGYTF
CDR3nt: TGTGCCAGCAGTTCACTTGTAAGCTATGGCTACACCTTC

d_gene: .
v_gene: TRBV11-1
abundance: .
j_gene: TRBJ2-5
CDR3aa: CASSLGSRLAPGAQYF
CDR3nt: TGTGCCAGCAGCTTAGGATCACGGTTGGCACCGGGGGCCCAGTACTTC

d_gene: .
v_gene: TRBV11-2
abundance: once
j_gene: TRBJ1-2
CDR3aa: CASSPDVGQFYGYTF
CDR3nt: TGTGCCAGCAGCCCGGATGTTGGACAGTTCTATGGCTACACCTTC

d_gene: TRBD1
v_gene: TRBV28
abundance: .
j_gene: TRBJ1-5
CDR3aa: CAGKKAGGYHQPQHF
CDR3nt: TGTGCCGGGAAAAAGGCAGGGGGGTATCATCAGCCCCAGCATTTT

d_gene: .
v_gene: TRBV4-1
abundance: .
j_gene: TRBJ2-5
CDR3aa: CASSQEDLRVYF
CDR3nt: TGCGCCAGCAGCCAAGAGGACTTACGGGTATACTTC

d_gene: .
v_gene: TRBV24-1
abundance: once
j_gene: TRBJ2-2
CDR3aa: CAAGTAGDGELFF
CDR3nt: TGTGCCGCCGGGACAGCGGGGGACGGGGAGCTGTTTTTT

d_gene: .
v_gene: TRBV28
abundance: .
j_gene: TRBJ1-2
CDR3aa: CASTLEQSRGYTF
CDR3nt: TGTGCCAGCACTCTCGAACAGTCACGAGGCTACACCTTC

d_gene: TRBD1
v_gene: TRBV16
abundance: medium-sized
j_gene: TRBJ1-5
CDR3aa: CASSQSRQGGQPQHF
CDR3nt: TGTGCCAGCAGCCAATCGAGACAGGGTGGTCAGCCCCAGCATTTT

d_gene: .
v_gene: TRBV19
abundance: once
j_gene: TRBJ1-1
CDR3aa: CASRINREIDEAFF
CDR3nt: TGTGCCAGTAGAATAAACAGGGAGATTGATGAAGCTTTCTTT

d_gene: TRBD1
v_gene: TRBV4-1
abundance: once
j_gene: TRBJ2-7
CDR3aa: CASSQLGQPYEQYF
CDR3nt: TGCGCCAGCAGCCAATTGGGACAGCCCTACGAGCAGTACTTC

d_gene: .
v_gene: TRBV7-9
abundance: .
j_gene: TRBJ1-6
CDR3aa: CASSQGVNSPLHF
CDR3nt: TGTGCCAGCAGCCAGGGCGTAAATTCACCCCTCCACTTT

d_gene: .
v_gene: TRBV6-2/TRBV6-3
abundance: .
j_gene: TRBJ2-1
CDR3aa: CASSHLSGYQFF
CDR3nt: TGTGCCAGCAGTCACCTAAGCGGGTACCAGTTCTTC

d_gene: TRBD2
v_gene: TRBV6-6
abundance: .
j_gene: TRBJ2-5
CDR3aa: CATPGGYYF
CDR3nt: TGTGCCACCCCGGGGGGATACTACTTC

d_gene: TRBD1
v_gene: TRBV29-1
abundance: .
j_gene: TRBJ1-3
CDR3aa: CSVRDSLSGNTIYF
CDR3nt: TGCAGCGTTCGGGACAGTCTCTCTGGAAACACCATATATTTT